The 16 T cell receptor beta chains below were found in one sample sequenced in a study of patients and donors after allogeneic stem cell transplantation. TCRdb passed the RT-PCR reads through MiXCR, listing each CDR3 protein once. The top ten hold under 3.5% of the sample, which has around 150,000 distinct CDR3 sequences, roughly 31% seen once. The material sequenced was blood, either unsorted or a sorted T cell fraction (not recorded which). The receptors were sampled from a human donor who was either an allogeneic HSCT recipient or a stem cell or donor lymphocyte infusion donor (not recorded which). It is not recorded whose cells these are; they may come from a transplant donor.

The rearrangement joins TRBV11-2 to TRBJ1-6; D is perhaps TRBD1 (6 bases). CDR3 length: 14 residues. The V end lost 6 bases, the J end lost 7 bases, and 13 bases lay between the germline ends. From germline, CDR1 is SGHAT and CDR2 FQNNGV. CDR3 residues: CASSPRGVNSPLHF. CDR3 sequence (DNA): TGTGCCAGCAGTCCCAGGGGAGTCAATTCACCCCTCCACTTT.

This clonotype was seen a few times. The chain combines TRBV4-2 with TRBJ2-1; 12 positions agree with TRBD2. CDR3 length: 17 residues. The germline CDR1 and CDR2 sequences are LGHNA and YNFKEQ. The V gene end was trimmed by 2 bases and the J gene end by 4 bases; junction bases not matched to a gene: 6. CDR3 sequence (DNA): TGTGCCAGCAGCCAACCCGCCGGGACTAGCGGGTACAATGAGCAGTTCTTC. This codes for CASSQPAGTSGYNEQFF.

The chain uses TRBV10-1 and TRBJ2-1, with TRBD2 identical over 10 bases. V lost 8 bases, J lost 8 bases, and 6 bases stayed unmatched. CDR1 WNHNN and CDR2 SYGVQD come from the germline V gene (reference sequence). The CDR3 is made up of 13 amino acids. CDR3 in amino acids: CASGSGRAYEQFF. CDR3 coding DNA: TGCGCCAGCGGGAGCGGGAGGGCCTATGAGCAGTTCTTC.

This clonotype turned up a few times. This chain connects TRBV4-2 to TRBJ2-1; D remains unclear. The CDR3 is made up of 12 amino acids. Trimming stripped 5 bases from V and 7 bases from J, with 9 bases between. Germline CDR1 reads LGHNA; CDR2 reads YNFKEQ. The CDR3 DNA is TGTGCCAGCAGCGTAGCCTGGAATGAGCAGTTCTTC. Protein sequence: CASSVAWNEQFF.

This clonotype was picked up a small number of times. The chain employs TRBV24-1 and TRBJ2-3, with TRBD2 as a possible D gene (6 bases). This CDR3 has 13 amino acids. Germline V lookup: CDR1 KGHDR, CDR2 SFDVKD. V gave up 9 bases and J gave up 0 bases, with 9 bases separating them. The CDR3 loop is CATAGRSTDTQYF. CDR3 sequence (DNA): TGTGCCACCGCGGGAAGGAGCACAGATACGCAGTATTTT.

V and J are TRBV7-6 and TRBJ2-1; 14 bases are shared with TRBD2. Germline lookup yields CDR1 SGHVS and CDR2 FNYEAQ. This CDR3 has 17 residues. V was pared by 0 bases and J by 6 bases, with 4 bases of the junction left unmatched. CDR3 in DNA: TGTGCCAGCAGCTTAGCCCCGGGACTAGCGGGAGTCAATGAGCAGTTCTTC. Protein sequence: CASSLAPGLAGVNEQFF.

This clonotype has a handful of counts. The chain has TRBV20-1 and TRBJ2-7; 14 bases agree with TRBD2. CDR1 and CDR2 (germline): DFQATT, SNEGSKA (reference sequence). Losses at the gene ends were 3 bases for V and 5 bases for J; bases not matched to a gene: 6. CDR3 length: 15 amino acids. The CDR3 reads CSARGTSGSIHEQYF. The DNA of the CDR3 is TGCAGTGCTAGGGGGACTAGCGGGAGTATCCACGAGCAGTACTTC.

J is TRBJ2-3 and V is TRBV20-1, with D perhaps matching TRBD2 (6 bases). This CDR3 contains 18 residues. Trimming removed 0 bases from V and 2 bases from J, with 21 bases in between. In germline, CDR1 is DFQATT, CDR2 SNEGSKA (reference sequence). This CDR3 reads CSARDLSRLDLPTDTQYF. The CDR3 DNA reads TGCAGTGCTAGAGATCTAAGTCGACTAGACCTGCCCACAGATACGCAGTATTTT.

The J gene is TRBJ2-2, the V gene TRBV30, with D possibly TRBD1 on 6 matching bases. The CDR3 totals 12 residues. CDR1 is GTSNPN, CDR2 SVGIG, per germline (reference sequence). V gave up 4 bases and J gave up 7 bases, with 10 bases separating them. CDR3 bases: TGTGCCTGGACCCAGGGACACGGGGAGCTGTTTTTT. Residues: CAWTQGHGELFF.

This clonotype was seen a handful of times. The chain joins TRBV10-3 to TRBJ1-5; D unresolved. The CDR3 runs to 13 residues. Trimming removed 8 bases from V and 2 bases from J, with 10 bases in between. Per the germline V gene, CDR1 is ENHRY and CDR2 is SYGVKD. The CDR3 DNA sequence: TGTGCCATCGGCGGGGTTCGCAATCAGCCCCAGCATTTT. Encoded protein: CAIGGVRNQPQHF.

This clonotype was found a few times. The rearrangement joins TRBV5-6 to TRBJ2-1; perhaps TRBD2 as D (6 bases). This CDR3 has 17 residues. Germline CDR1 SGHDT, CDR2 YYEEEE. Trimming cost V 0 bases and J 7 bases, with 20 bases left between them. The CDR3 DNA reads as TGTGCCAGCAGCTTGGGGGCCGGGACTTCCTCCCGGAATGAGCAGTTCTTC. Protein product: CASSLGAGTSSRNEQFF.

The chain combines TRBV29-1 with TRBJ2-7; D remains unclear. Germline CDR1 is SQVTM and CDR2 is ANQGSEA. V was cut by 6 bases and J by 0 bases, with 15 bases left in between. The CDR3 consists of 14 residues. The DNA for the CDR3 is TGCAGCGTGTCACCACGTTGGGACTCCTACGAGCAGTACTTC. This translates into CSVSPRWDSYEQYF.

The V and J genes are TRBV20-1 and TRBJ1-3, with D possibly being TRBD1 (6 bases). This CDR3 comprises 13 residues. V was pared by 3 bases and J by 5 bases, with 11 bases between. CDR1 is DFQATT, CDR2 SNEGSKA, per germline (reference sequence). DNA for the CDR3: TGCAGTGCTAGTTGGACAGCCCGAAACACCATATATTTT. Protein: CSASWTARNTIYF.

The chain combines TRBV7-9 with TRBJ2-6; 9 positions agree with TRBD1. The V gene end was trimmed by 1 base and the J gene end by 0 bases; junction bases not matched to a gene: 4. The CDR3 has 18 amino acids. The germline CDR1 and CDR2 sequences are SEHNR and FQNEAQ (reference sequence). The CDR3, as DNA: TGTGCCAGCAGCTTAGGGACAGGGGCCCTCTCTGGGGCCAACGTCCTGACTTTC. Residues: CASSLGTGALSGANVLTF.

In its sample, this clonotype was seen a few times. The chain is built from TRBV6-2 or TRBV6-3 and TRBJ2-1, with D possibly TRBD2 on 5 matching bases. V was pared by 8 bases and J by 0 bases, with 20 bases between. CDR3 size: 17 residues. CDR1 MNHEY and CDR2 SVGEGT come from the germline V gene. This chain's CDR3 is CASEGLGYGSSYNEQFF. DNA of the CDR3: TGTGCCAGCGAGGGTCTGGGATATGGTAGCTCCTACAATGAGCAGTTCTTC.

The CDR3 DNA is TGCGCCAGCAGCTTGACTAGCGCTACCTCCTACGAGCAGTACTTC. Its protein is CASSLTSATSYEQYF. This chain connects TRBV5-1 to TRBJ2-7; 7 positions match TRBD2. CDR1 SGHRS and CDR2 YFSETQ come from the germline V gene. This CDR3 is built from 15 residues. J was trimmed by 0 bases and V by 1 base; bases with no gene match: 4.